This TCR beta chain was captured in a study of T-cell reconstitution after alpha-beta-depleted transplantation in children. Points from the study as a whole: T-cell numbers and diversity one year post-transplant derived largely from freshly generated T cells. It was reported that alpha-beta T cells came from several hundred expanded graft clones (about two months after transplant). Some patients owed their high day-60 TCRbeta diversity to surviving recipient T cells and thymic progenitors.

As it was prepared, the TCRbeta library received unique molecular identifiers. TCRdb itself ran the PCR reads through MiXCR, one entry per CDR3 protein. The data show about 440,000 distinct CDR3 sequences, about 40% seen once. Concerning this clonotype itself: What it binds is unknown.

The sequence was collected from a girl aged 2 to 9 with aplastic anemia, due to receive a stem cell transplant. This material consisted of PBMCs, taken before TCRalphabeta/CD19-depleted stem cell transplant.

The CDR3 region has the DNA TGTGCCAGCAGCCACCTTCCCGGGGGCACTGAAGCTTTCTTT. Protein product: CASSHLPGGTEAFF. V is TRBV14 and J is TRBJ1-1; possible D gene TRBD1, 5 bases. CDR1 SGHDN and CDR2 FVKESK come from the germline V gene. The CDR3 totals 14 residues. Trimming cost V 3 bases and J 4 bases, with 12 bases left between them. The complete variable domain, with remaining parts taken from reference TRBV14 and TRBJ1-1, reads EAGVTQFPSHSVIEKGQTVTLRCDPISGHDNLYWYRRVMGKEIKFLLHFVKESKQDESGMPNNRFLAERTGGTYSTLKVQPAELEDSGVYFCASSHLPGGTEAFFGQGTRLTVV.